This entry concerns a single T cell receptor (beta chain). Antigen specificity is unknown. The germline gene is not matched at one end of the junction; a read error may be the cause. These data come from a study of T-cell memory formation after mild COVID-19. On the study more broadly: Largely, TCR clusters stayed within a single donor. Study-wide points: Contracting clones from day 15 to 85 had balanced CD4/CD8; later expanders favoured CD4+.

Germline CDR1 reads SNHLY; CDR2 reads FYNNEI. CDR3 length: 15 residues. 5'RACE, which relied on constant-segment primers, yielded TCR alpha and TCR beta cDNA libraries carrying sample barcodes and UMIs. TCRdb itself ran the 5' RACE reads through MiXCR, one entry per CDR3 protein. The table has about 150,000 distinct CDR3 sequences, 13% seen once. What was sequenced was PBMCs or a T cell subset sorted from them (not recorded which). This receptor was identified in a man younger than 35 who had mild COVID-19 (a few samples of this study predate the infection). Cell type and time point are not known. The chain links TRBV2 to TRBJ1-5, with D unresolved. The CDR3 spells CASSEARPNNQPQHF. As DNA, the CDR3 is TGTGCCAGCAGCGAAGCAAGGCCAAACAATCAGCCCCAGCATTTT.